Below are 17 T cell receptor beta chains sequenced from a single sample in a study of blood T cell repertoires in COVID-19. Assay used: immunoSEQ multiplex PCR; TCRdb lists only in-frame clones, some missing. Here the sample spans roughly 30,000 clones, roughly 90% being singletons. The source material was peripheral blood. The receptors were sampled from a man in his 60s with COVID-19, enrolled during active disease.

This CDR3 is CASSSAREDEKLFF. DNA of the CDR3: TGTGCCAGCAGCTCAGCCAGGGAGGATGAAAAACTGTTTTTT. The chain carries TRBV7-9 and TRBJ1-4; TRBD1 is a possible D gene (5 bases). Germline CDR1 SEHNR, CDR2 FQNEAQ (reference sequence). Trimming took 4 bases from V and 6 from J, leaving 12 bases between them. This CDR3 contains 14 residues.

This chain joins TRBV2 and TRBJ2-2, with TRBD1 matching over 12 bases. Germline V gene data show CDR1 as SNHLY and CDR2 as FYNNEI. V trimming: 6 bases; J trimming: 6 bases; junction bases outside the gene matches: 2. CDR3 length: 14 residues. The DNA for the CDR3 is TGTGCCAGCAGGGGACAGGGGGCCGCCGGGGAGCTGTTTTTT. It is translated as CASRGQGAAGELFF.

This clone is labeled as medium-sized. This chain connects TRBV3-1 (or the pseudogene TRBV3-2) to TRBJ1-1, with 10 bases fitting TRBD1. Losses at the gene ends were 3 bases for V and 5 bases for J; bases not matched to a gene: 3. The germline V gene has CDR1 LGHDT and CDR2 YNNKEL (reference sequence). The CDR3 spans 14 residues. The CDR3 reads CASSHGTGETEAFF. As DNA, the CDR3 is TGTGCCAGCAGCCACGGGACAGGGGAGACTGAAGCTTTCTTT.

The rearrangement links TRBV9 to TRBJ2-7; TRBD1 is a possible D gene (6 bases). The CDR3 spans 13 residues. Looked up from germline, CDR1 is SGDLS and CDR2 is YYNGEE. Between the trimmed V and J ends, which lost 3 bases and 5 bases, there was a span of 12 bases. The CDR3 region has the DNA TGTGCCAGCAGCGCCCCCGGACAGAACGAGCAGTACTTC. Protein product: CASSAPGQNEQYF.

This rearrangement joins TRBV14 to TRBJ2-7; 16 bases align to TRBD2. The germline CDR1 and CDR2 sequences are SGHDN and FVKESK. Trimming took 4 bases from V and 6 from J; bases not matched to a gene: 9. CDR3 length equals 17 residues. CDR3 region: CASSPGLAGGPLGEQYF. The DNA for the CDR3 is TGTGCCAGCAGCCCGGGACTAGCGGGAGGGCCATTAGGCGAGCAGTACTTC.

The chain couples TRBV19 to TRBJ1-6; D uncertain. Trimming took 8 bases from V and 5 from J, leaving 10 bases between them. The germline gives CDR1 LNHDA, CDR2 SQIVND (reference sequence). The CDR3 is 13 amino acids. The CDR3 is CASRSEDNSPLHF. The DNA for the CDR3 is TGTGCCAGTCGATCCGAGGATAATTCACCCCTCCACTTT.

For the CDR3, the DNA is TGTGCCACCAGCAGAGGACTAGCGGAGCCCACAGATACGCAGTATTTT. Amino acids: CATSRGLAEPTDTQYF. The gene calls are TRBV15 and TRBJ2-3; 9 nucleotides agree with TRBD2. V dropped 1 base and J dropped 2; count of bases not matched to a gene: 4. The CDR3 totals 16 residues. Germline-derived CDR1 and CDR2 are LNHNV and YYDKDF (reference sequence).

In DNA, the CDR3 is TGTGCCAGCAGCTTCAGGGGAGGGTTTGGCTACACCTTC. This sequence encodes CASSFRGGFGYTF. The chain employs TRBV7-9 and TRBJ1-2; the D gene is possibly TRBD1 (6 bases). The germline V and J ends were trimmed by 3 bases and 7 bases, with 12 bases remaining between them. Germline CDR1 SEHNR, CDR2 FQNEAQ (reference sequence). CDR3 size: 13 residues. Variable domain in full (rest from reference TRBV7-9 and TRBJ1-2): DTGVSQNPRHKITKRGQNVTFRCDPISEHNRLYWYRQTLGQGPEFLTYFQNEAQLEKSRLLSDRFSAERPKGSFSTLEIQRTEQGDSAMYLCASSFRGGFGYTFGSGTRLTVV.

CDR3 residues: CASSRTVIGDGYTF. In DNA form, the CDR3 reads TGTGCCAGCTCACGGACAGTCATAGGGGATGGCTACACCTTC. This chain links TRBV18 with TRBJ1-2, with TRBD1 as a possible D gene (6 bases). V shed 4 bases and J shed 6 bases, with 15 bases lying between them. The CDR3 totals 14 residues. CDR1 and CDR2 (germline): KGHSH, LQKENI. The full variable domain, completed using reference TRBV18 and TRBJ1-2, is NAGVMQNPRHLVRRRGQEARLRCSPMKGHSHVYWYRQLPEEGLKFMVYLQKENIIDESGMPKERFSAEFPKEGPSILRIQQVVRGDSAAYFCASSRTVIGDGYTFGSGTRLTVV.

V and J are TRBV11-2 and TRBJ2-5; 9 bases map to TRBD1. Germline CDR1 is SGHAT and CDR2 is FQNNGV. There are 16 residues in the CDR3. J gave up 5 bases and V 5 bases, and 12 bases lay outside the gene matches. The CDR3 DNA follows: TGTGCCAGCAGCCGGCCGACAGGGGGGATGGGGGAGACCCAGTACTTC. Its protein product is CASSRPTGGMGETQYF.

The chain links TRBV6-6 to TRBJ2-6; D is possibly TRBD1 (5 bases). V shed 2 bases and J shed 0 bases, with 8 bases lying between them. The CDR3 has 16 amino acids. Germline values: CDR1 MNHNY, CDR2 SVGAGI (reference sequence). The CDR3 nucleotides read TGTGCCAGCAGTTACCGACAGAGCTCTGGGGCCAACGTCCTGACTTTC. Its protein is CASSYRQSSGANVLTF.

The V gene is TRBV6-5, the J gene TRBJ1-2; D gene unclear. Trimming removed 4 bases from V and 0 bases from J, with 12 bases in between. The length of the CDR3 is 15 residues. Germline-derived CDR1 and CDR2 are MNHEY and SVGAGI. CDR3: CASSLQYQANYGYTF. The CDR3 DNA sequence: TGTGCCAGCAGTTTACAGTATCAAGCTAACTATGGCTACACCTTC.

The J gene is TRBJ2-3, the V gene TRBV4-3, with D perhaps TRBD2 (6 bases). V was pared by 4 bases and J by 2 bases, with 13 bases between. This CDR3 comprises 15 residues. Germline CDR1 LGHNA, CDR2 YSLEER. The CDR3 protein is CASSLYSGSTDTQYF. CDR3 sequence (DNA): TGCGCCAGCAGCCTCTATAGCGGATCCACAGATACGCAGTATTTT.

The rearrangement joins TRBV7-2 to TRBJ1-4, with D unresolved. Germline assignment: CDR1 SGHTA and CDR2 FQGNSA. Trimming cost V 2 bases and J 6 bases, with 13 bases left between them. The CDR3 sequence is 15 residues long. The CDR3 region is CASSLWPGGDEKLFF. The CDR3 coding sequence is TGTGCCAGCAGCTTATGGCCAGGCGGGGATGAAAAACTGTTTTTT.

The V and J genes are TRBV11-2 and TRBJ2-1; D not certain. The CDR3 consists of 14 residues. Germline V lookup: CDR1 SGHAT, CDR2 FQNNGV. V was pared by 2 bases and J by 10 bases, with 15 bases between. Written as DNA, the CDR3 is TGTGCCAGCAGCTTAAGGTCGGCCTCCGGGGAGCAGTTCTTC. This codes for CASSLRSASGEQFF.

This rearrangement joins TRBV7-2 to TRBJ2-7; TRBD1 agrees at 10 bases. Trimming cost V 5 bases and J 1 base; bases outside gene matches: 5. CDR1 is SGHTA, CDR2 FQGNSA, per germline. The CDR3 loop spans 15 amino acids. CDR3 coding DNA: TGTGCCAGCAGCCCCCGGGACAGGGGATCCTACGAGCAGTACTTC. Protein: CASSPRDRGSYEQYF.

This chain links TRBV5-4 with TRBJ2-1, with 11 positions matching TRBD2. The V segment lost 4 bases and the J segment 1 base; nucleotides outside the gene matches: 7. The CDR3 totals 17 residues. Germline lookup yields CDR1 SGHNT and CDR2 YYREEE (reference sequence). In nucleotides, the CDR3 is TGTGCCAGCAGCAAGGGACTAGCGGCTAATTCCTACAATGAGCAGTTCTTC. Its protein product is CASSKGLAANSYNEQFF.